This T cell receptor (beta chain) was identified in a study of PD-1 blockade in classical Hodgkin lymphoma (dated by TCRdb to the early 2020s). Regarding the study in general: Nivolumab dosing was 3 mg/kg intravenously every 2 weeks, continuing until either disease progression or unacceptable toxicity. A peripheral blood immune signature of response to PD-1 blockade in classical Hodgkin lymphoma was defined using TCR beta sequencing and CyTOF.

What this sample's time point label stands for: cycle 1 day 1 (C1D1), immediately before nivolumab initiation. Relapse after autologous stem cell transplantation had occurred in all trial patients, and cohorts A, B and C were distinguished by prior brentuximab vedotin exposure. A total of fewer than 70 patients with relapsed/refractory classical Hodgkin lymphoma made up the trial cohort, and each patient's best overall response was complete response, partial response or progressive disease. In the multi-cohort phase II CheckMate 205 trial, trial patients received single-agent nivolumab. An independent review committee assessed best overall response by applying the 2007 International Working Group response criteria. Trial PBMCs were collected immediately before nivolumab initiation (C1D1) and during therapy at cycle 2 day 1 and cycle 4 day 1. Peripheral blood was collected in 8 mL Vacutainer Cell Preparation Tubes, from which PBMCs were isolated by centrifugation and then cryopreserved.

Inclusive of the bounding cysteine and phenylalanine, the CDR3 is 15 residues long. Only CDR3 DNA is held: 45 bases, read in frame from base 1. In the germline V gene, CDR1 corresponds to SGHTA and CDR2 to FQGTGA. V was cut back by 5 bases and J by 0 bases, leaving a gap of 10 bases between them. Genomic DNA was extracted with the Qiagen DNeasy kit from unsorted PBMCs and from negatively selected CD4+ and CD8+ fractions. TCR beta CDR3 regions were subjected to amplification by immunoSEQ multiplex PCR with primers that anneal to V and J segments. A synthetic immune receptor repertoire was used to minimize amplification bias, and any remaining bias was removed computationally after sequencing. On the study's bioinformatics: Custom Python scripts were used to quantify repertoire diversity as the Shannon entropy index. Unsorted, CD4+ and CD8+ repertoires were analyzed separately, except for combined analyses in which CD4+ and CD8+ sequences were merged in silico. A clone counted as expanded when the clone's frequency after treatment rose at least 2-fold relative to C1D1, and clones undetected at baseline were given a pseudocount of 0.5. Clones with 0 or 1 copy at C1D1 were defined as singleton clones, while clones with 2 or more copies were defined as non-singleton clones. By matching protein sequences in sorted samples from the same patient, clones expanded in unsorted samples were annotated as CD4+, CD8+ or unknown. Wilcoxon tests on paired samples were used to test changes in diversity from C1D1 to C4D1. TCRdb took over this immuneACCESS table, retaining in-frame rearrangements with V and J assigned. Such tables are incomplete; in checked studies, under half of the missing clones stem from an unresolved V gene, and the remainder is unexplained. The DNA was the basis for D and trimming; V, J and clone size are from that table. The sample table contains about 4,000 clones; only one count was recorded for about 82% of them. Of the sample, roughly a third is held by the ten largest clones.

Summary of the overall study and its limitations: By C4D1, a significant rise was seen in CD4+ TCR diversity but not in CD8+ TCR diversity (p=0.0027 vs p=0.16), and the rise was most apparent among complete responders (p=0.02). Newly diagnosed patients were reported to have lower baseline TCR diversity than healthy donors, and relapsed/refractory patients were reported to have lower baseline TCR diversity still. Lower diversity was observed in patients in whom nivolumab was started less than 1 year after ASCT, and these patients were excluded from later analyses so that confounding by immune reconstitution would be avoided. Among trial patients, those achieving complete response had baseline diversity similar to that of newly diagnosed patients, while diversity was significantly lower in partial responders and progressors. The study was restricted to a single clinical trial cohort, and the causes of repertoire differences, possibly disease activity or prior therapy, were left undefined.

Remarks on this clone: The antigen it binds to is not known. No clone much larger than this one lies a single base away; base qualities are absent.

This receptor was obtained from a human donor with classical Hodgkin lymphoma. Sequencing was performed on peripheral blood mononuclear cells (PBMCs), taken at baseline. The chain is assembled from TRBV7-3 and TRBJ2-2; TRBD1 is possibly the D segment (6 matching bases). The CDR3 corresponds to CASSTQGSNTGELFF. The DNA is as follows: TGTGCCAGCAGCACACAGGGCTCGAACACCGGGGAGCTGTTTTTT.